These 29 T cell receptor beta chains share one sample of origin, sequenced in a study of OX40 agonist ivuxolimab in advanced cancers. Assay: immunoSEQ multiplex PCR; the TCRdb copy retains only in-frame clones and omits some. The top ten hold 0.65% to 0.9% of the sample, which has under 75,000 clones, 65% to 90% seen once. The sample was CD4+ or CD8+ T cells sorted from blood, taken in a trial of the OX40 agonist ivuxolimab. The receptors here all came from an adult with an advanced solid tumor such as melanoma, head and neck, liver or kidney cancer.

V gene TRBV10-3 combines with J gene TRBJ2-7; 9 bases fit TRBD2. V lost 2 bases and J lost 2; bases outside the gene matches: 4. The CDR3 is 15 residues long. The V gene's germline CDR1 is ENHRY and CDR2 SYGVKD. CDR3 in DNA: TGTGCCATCAGTGAGGGAGCGGGGGGACCCTACGAGCAGTACTTC. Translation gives CAISEGAGGPYEQYF.

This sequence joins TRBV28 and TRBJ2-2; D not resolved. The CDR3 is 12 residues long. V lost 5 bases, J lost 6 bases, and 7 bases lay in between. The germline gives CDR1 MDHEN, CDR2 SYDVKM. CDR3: CASSAGPGELFF. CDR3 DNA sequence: TGTGCCAGCAGTGCCGGCCCCGGGGAGCTGTTTTTT.

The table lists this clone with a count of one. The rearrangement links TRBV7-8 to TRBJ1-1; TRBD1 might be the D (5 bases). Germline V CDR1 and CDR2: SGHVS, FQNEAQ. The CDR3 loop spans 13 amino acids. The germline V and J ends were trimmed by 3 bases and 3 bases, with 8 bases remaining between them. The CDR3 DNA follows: TGTGCCAGCAGCTTGGGGGGGGACACTGAAGCTTTCTTT. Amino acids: CASSLGGDTEAFF.

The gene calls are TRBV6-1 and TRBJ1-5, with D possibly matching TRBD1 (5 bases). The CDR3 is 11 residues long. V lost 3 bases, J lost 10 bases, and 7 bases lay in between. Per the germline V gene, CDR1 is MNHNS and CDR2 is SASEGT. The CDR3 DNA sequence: TGTGCCAGCAGTGAGGGACGTCCCCAGCATTTT. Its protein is CASSEGRPQHF.

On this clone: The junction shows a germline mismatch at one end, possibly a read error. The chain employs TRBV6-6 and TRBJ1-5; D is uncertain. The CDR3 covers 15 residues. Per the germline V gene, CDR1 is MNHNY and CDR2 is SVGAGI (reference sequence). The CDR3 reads CASRYSGISNQPQHF. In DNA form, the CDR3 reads TGTGCCAGCAGATACTCGGGGATTAGCAATCAGCCCCAGCATTTT.

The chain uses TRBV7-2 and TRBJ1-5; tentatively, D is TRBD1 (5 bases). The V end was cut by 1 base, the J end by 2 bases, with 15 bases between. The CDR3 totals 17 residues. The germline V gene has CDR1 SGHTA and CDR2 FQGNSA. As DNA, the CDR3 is TGTGCCAGCAGCTTAGATCCGATGGGGGTGGGCAATCAGCCCCAGCATTTT. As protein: CASSLDPMGVGNQPQHF.

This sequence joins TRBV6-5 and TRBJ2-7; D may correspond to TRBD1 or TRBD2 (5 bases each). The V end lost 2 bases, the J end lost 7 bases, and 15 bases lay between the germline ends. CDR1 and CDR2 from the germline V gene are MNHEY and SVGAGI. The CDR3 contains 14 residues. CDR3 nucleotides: TGTGCCAGCAGTTACGAACGGGGCGGGCGGGAGCAGTACTTC. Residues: CASSYERGGREQYF.

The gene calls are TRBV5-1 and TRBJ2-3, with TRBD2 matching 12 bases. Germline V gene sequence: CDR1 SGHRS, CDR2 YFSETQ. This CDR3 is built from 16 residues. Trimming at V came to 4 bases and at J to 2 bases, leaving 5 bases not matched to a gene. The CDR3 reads CASSPGTSGLTDTQYF. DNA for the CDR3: TGCGCCAGCAGCCCCGGGACTAGCGGGCTCACAGATACGCAGTATTTT.

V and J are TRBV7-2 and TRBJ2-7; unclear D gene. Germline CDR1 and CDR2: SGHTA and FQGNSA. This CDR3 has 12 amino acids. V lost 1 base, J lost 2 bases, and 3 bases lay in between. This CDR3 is CASSLVTYEQYF. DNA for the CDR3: TGTGCCAGCAGCTTAGTCACCTACGAGCAGTACTTC.

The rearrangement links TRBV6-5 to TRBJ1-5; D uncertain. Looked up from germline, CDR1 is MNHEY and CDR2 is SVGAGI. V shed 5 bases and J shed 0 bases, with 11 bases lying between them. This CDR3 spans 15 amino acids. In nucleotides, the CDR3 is TGTGCCAGCAGTCCAACAGCGTTTAGCAATCAGCCCCAGCATTTT. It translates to CASSPTAFSNQPQHF.

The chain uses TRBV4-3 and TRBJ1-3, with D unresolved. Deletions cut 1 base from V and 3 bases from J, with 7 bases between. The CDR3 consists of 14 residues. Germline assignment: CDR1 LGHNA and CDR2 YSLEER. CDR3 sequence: CASSQGAVGNTIYF. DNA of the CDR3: TGCGCCAGCAGCCAAGGGGCAGTTGGAAACACCATATATTTT.

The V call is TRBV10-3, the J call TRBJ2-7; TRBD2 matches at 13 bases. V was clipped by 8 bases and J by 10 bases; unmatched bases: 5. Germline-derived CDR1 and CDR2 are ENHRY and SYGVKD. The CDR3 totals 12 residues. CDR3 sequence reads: CAIGLAGVPQYF. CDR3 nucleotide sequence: TGTGCCATCGGACTAGCGGGAGTGCCACAGTACTTC.

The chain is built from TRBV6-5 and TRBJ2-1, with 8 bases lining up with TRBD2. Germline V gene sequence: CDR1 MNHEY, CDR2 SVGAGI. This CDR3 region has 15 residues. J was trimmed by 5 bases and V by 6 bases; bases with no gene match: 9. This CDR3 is CASSRAGGRNNEQFF. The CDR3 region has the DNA TGTGCCAGCAGCCGCGCGGGGGGCAGAAACAATGAGCAGTTCTTC.

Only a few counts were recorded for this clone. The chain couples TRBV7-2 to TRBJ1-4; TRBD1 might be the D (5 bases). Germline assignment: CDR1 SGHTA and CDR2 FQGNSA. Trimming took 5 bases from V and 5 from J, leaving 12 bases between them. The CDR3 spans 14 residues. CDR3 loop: CASSPARQNEKLFF. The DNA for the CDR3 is TGTGCCAGCAGCCCCGCCCGACAGAATGAAAAACTGTTTTTT.

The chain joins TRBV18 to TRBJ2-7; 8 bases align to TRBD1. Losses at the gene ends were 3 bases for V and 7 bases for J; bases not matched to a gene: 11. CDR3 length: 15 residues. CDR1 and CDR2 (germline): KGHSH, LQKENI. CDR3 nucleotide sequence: TGTGCCAGCTCACCCCTAGACCAGGGGGCTGTTGAGCAGTACTTC. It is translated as CASSPLDQGAVEQYF.

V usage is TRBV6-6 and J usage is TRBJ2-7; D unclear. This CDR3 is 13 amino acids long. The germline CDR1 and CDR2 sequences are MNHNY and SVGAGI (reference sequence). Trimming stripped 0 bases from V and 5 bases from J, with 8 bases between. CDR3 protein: CASSYSGSNEQYF. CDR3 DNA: TGTGCCAGCAGTTACTCGGGTTCCAACGAGCAGTACTTC.

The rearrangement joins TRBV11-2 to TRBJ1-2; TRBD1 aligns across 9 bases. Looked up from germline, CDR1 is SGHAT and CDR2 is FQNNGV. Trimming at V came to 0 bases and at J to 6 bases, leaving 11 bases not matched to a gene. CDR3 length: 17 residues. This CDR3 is CASSLDPTGTGPNGYTF. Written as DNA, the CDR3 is TGTGCCAGCAGCTTAGACCCAACCGGGACAGGGCCAAATGGCTACACCTTC.

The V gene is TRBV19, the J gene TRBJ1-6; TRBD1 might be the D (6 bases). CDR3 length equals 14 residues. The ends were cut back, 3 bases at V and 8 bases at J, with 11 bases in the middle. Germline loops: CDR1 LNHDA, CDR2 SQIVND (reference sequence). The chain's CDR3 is CASSMPGAYSPLHF. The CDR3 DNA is TGTGCCAGTAGTATGCCGGGGGCCTATTCACCCCTCCACTTT.

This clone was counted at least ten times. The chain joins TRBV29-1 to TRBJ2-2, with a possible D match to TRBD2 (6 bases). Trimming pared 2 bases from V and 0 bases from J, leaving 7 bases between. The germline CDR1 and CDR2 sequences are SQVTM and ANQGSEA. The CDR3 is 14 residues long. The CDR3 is CSVERLANTGELFF. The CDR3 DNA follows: TGCAGCGTTGAAAGACTAGCGAACACCGGGGAGCTGTTTTTT.

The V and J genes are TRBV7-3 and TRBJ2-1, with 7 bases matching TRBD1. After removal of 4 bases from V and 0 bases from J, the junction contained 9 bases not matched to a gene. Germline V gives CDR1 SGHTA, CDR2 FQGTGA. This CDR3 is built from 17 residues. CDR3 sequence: CASSSEFGQASYNEQFF. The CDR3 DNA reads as TGTGCCAGCAGCTCAGAGTTCGGACAGGCCTCCTACAATGAGCAGTTCTTC.

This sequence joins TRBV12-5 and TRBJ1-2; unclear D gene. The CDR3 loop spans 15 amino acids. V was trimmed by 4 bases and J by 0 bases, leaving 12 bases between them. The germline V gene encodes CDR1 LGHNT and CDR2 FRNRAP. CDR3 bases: TGTGCTAGTGGTTACTATATGAGGGCTAACTATGGCTACACCTTC. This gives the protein CASGYYMRANYGYTF.

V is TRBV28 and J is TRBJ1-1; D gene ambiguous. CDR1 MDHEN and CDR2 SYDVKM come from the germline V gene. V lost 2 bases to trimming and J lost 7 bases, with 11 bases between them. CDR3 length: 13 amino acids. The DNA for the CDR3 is TGTGCCAGCAGTTTAAGAGGGCAAAGTGAAGCTTTCTTT. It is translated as CASSLRGQSEAFF.

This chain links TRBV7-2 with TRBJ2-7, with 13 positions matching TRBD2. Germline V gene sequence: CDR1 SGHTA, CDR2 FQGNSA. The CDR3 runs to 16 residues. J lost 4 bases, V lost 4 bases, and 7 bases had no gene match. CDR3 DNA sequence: TGTGCCAGCAGCTCGCCGCTACTAGCGGGGGGGTACGAGCAGTACTTC. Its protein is CASSSPLLAGGYEQYF.

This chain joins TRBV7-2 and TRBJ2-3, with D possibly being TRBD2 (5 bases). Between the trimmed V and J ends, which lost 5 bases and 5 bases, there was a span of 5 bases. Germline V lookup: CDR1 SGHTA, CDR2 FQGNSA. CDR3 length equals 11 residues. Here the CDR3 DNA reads TGTGCCAGCAGCGCGGGAGATACGCAGTATTTT. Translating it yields CASSAGDTQYF. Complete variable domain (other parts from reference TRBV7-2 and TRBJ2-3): GAGVSQSPSNKVTEKGKDVELRCDPISGHTALYWYRQSLGQGLEFLIYFQGNSAPDKSGLPSDRFSAERTGGSVSTLTIQRTQQEDSAVYLCASSAGDTQYFGPGTRLTVL.

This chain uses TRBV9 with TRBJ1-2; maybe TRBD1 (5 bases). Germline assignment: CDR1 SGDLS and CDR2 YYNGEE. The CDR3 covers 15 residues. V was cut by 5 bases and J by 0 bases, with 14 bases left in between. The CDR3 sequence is CASSGDWGANYGYTF. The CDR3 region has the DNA TGTGCCAGCAGTGGCGACTGGGGGGCTAACTATGGCTACACCTTC. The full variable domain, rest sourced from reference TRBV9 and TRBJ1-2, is DSGVTQTPKHLITATGQRVTLRCSPRSGDLSVYWYQQSLDQGLQFLIQYYNGEERAKGNILERFSAQQFPDLHSELNLSSLELGDSALYFCASSGDWGANYGYTFGSGTRLTVV.

Here the CDR3 reads CASSSRQGATEAFF. The CDR3 nucleotides read TGTGCCAGCAGCTCCCGACAGGGAGCTACTGAAGCTTTCTTT. The V call is TRBV6-6, the J call TRBJ1-1; 7 bases match TRBD1. CDR1 MNHNY and CDR2 SVGAGI come from the germline V gene (reference sequence). Trimming removed 6 bases from V and 5 bases from J; junction bases left unmatched: 9. This CDR3 is built from 14 residues.

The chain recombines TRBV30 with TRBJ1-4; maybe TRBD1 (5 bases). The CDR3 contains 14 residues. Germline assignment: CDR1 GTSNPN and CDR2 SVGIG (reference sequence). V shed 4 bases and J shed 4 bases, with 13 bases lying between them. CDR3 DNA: TGTGCCTGGAAAAACAGGTTGTATAATGAAAAACTGTTTTTT. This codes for CAWKNRLYNEKLFF.

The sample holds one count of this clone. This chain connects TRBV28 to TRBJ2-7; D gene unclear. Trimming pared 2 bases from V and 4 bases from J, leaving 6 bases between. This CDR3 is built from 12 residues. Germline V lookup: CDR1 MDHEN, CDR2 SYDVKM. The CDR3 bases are TGTGCCAGCAGTTTACAGACATACGAGCAGTACTTC. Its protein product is CASSLQTYEQYF.

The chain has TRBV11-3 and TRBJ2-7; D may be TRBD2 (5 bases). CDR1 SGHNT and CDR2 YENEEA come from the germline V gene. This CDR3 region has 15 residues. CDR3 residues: CANRKGQDWDYEQYF. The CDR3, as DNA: TGTGCAAACAGAAAGGGCCAGGACTGGGACTACGAGCAGTACTTC.